Listed below are T cell receptor beta chains from one sample, sequenced in a study of blood T cell repertoires in COVID-19. Sequencing used immunoSEQ multiplex PCR; TCRdb keeps in-frame clones, though not all of them. This sample has 100,000 to 150,000 clones; 86% occur once, and the top ten carry about 5.4%. Sequencing was done on a sample of peripheral blood. These receptors all come from a human donor in a cohort sampled during active COVID-19. CDR3s include the opening cysteine and the closing phenylalanine or tryptophan. A D gene is named only where the DNA matches it firmly. Clone size, where shown, is once, few, many, or a class for clones that have expanded.

V gene,clone size,D gene,J gene,CDR3 DNA,CDR3 protein
TRBV19,NA,NA,TRBJ2-2,TGTGCCAGTAACCTGGGGGGGCCGTCCACCGGGGAGCTGTTTTTT,CASNLGGPSTGELFF
TRBV6-5,NA,NA,TRBJ1-2,TGTGCCAGCAGTTCTTCCATGACAGGCTCCTATGGCTACACCTTC,CASSSSMTGSYGYTF
TRBV27,NA,TRBD2,TRBJ2-7,TGTGCCAGCAGTTTAAGCGGGAACTCCTACGAGCAGTACTTC,CASSLSGNSYEQYF
TRBV7-2,NA,NA,TRBJ1-5,TGTGCCAGCAGCGGACACCGCAATCAGCCCCAGCATTTT,CASSGHRNQPQHF
TRBV18,NA,NA,TRBJ1-4,TGTGCCAGCTCACCACCTATTGGTACGGGAGCTAATGAAAAACTGTTTTTT,CASSPPIGTGANEKLFF
TRBV5-5,once,NA,TRBJ1-5,TGTGCCAGCAGCTTGGGTGCGGGGAGAGGAAATCAGCCCCAGCATTTT,CASSLGAGRGNQPQHF
TRBV7-9,NA,NA,TRBJ2-3,TGTGCCAGCAGCCCCGGGACTTCGGGGGATACGCAGTATTTT,CASSPGTSGDTQYF
TRBV2,NA,NA,TRBJ2-1,TGTGCCAGCAGTGGACTACCAGCGGCCTACAATGAGCAGTTCTTC,CASSGLPAAYNEQFF
TRBV4-1,NA,NA,TRBJ1-2,TGCGCCAGCAGCCAACAGAGGAACTATGGCTACACCTTC,CASSQQRNYGYTF
TRBV18,NA,NA,TRBJ1-1,TGTGCCAGCACAGACAACCCGAACACTGAAGCTTTCTTT,CASTDNPNTEAFF
TRBV10-1,NA,NA,TRBJ2-1,TGCGCCAGCAGTGAGAGGCTAGCGCCCTACAATGAGCAGTTCTTC,CASSERLAPYNEQFF
TRBV3-1/TRBV3-2,NA,TRBD1,TRBJ2-5,TGTGCCAGCAGCCATCGGTCGGACAGGGGCTCACAAGAGACCCAGTACTTC,CASSHRSDRGSQETQYF
TRBV6-6,few,NA,TRBJ2-7,TGTGCCAGCAGTTACCGGGTACCCGCGTCGGCTTACGAGCAGTACTTC,CASSYRVPASAYEQYF
TRBV2,NA,NA,TRBJ1-1,TGTGCCAGCAGTGAGATATCCTGGGCATCTGAAGCTTTCTTT,CASSEISWASEAFF
TRBV7-2,NA,NA,TRBJ2-5,TGTGCCAGCAGCTTAGTTGGTGGGGGCTTGGAGACCCAGTACTTC,CASSLVGGGLETQYF
TRBV21-1,NA,NA,TRBJ2-5,TGTGCCAGCAGCAAAGATCGGGACAGGGGGGCCCAAGAGACCCAGTACTTC,CASSKDRDRGAQETQYF
TRBV4-1,NA,TRBD1,TRBJ1-1,TGCGCCAGCACCCAAGGTATTGTACGGACAGGGCGGTACACTGAAGCTTTCTTT,CASTQGIVRTGRYTEAFF
TRBV27,NA,NA,TRBJ2-7,TGTGCCAGCAGTTCCTCCACGGGAGCCATCTACGAGCAGTACTTC,CASSSSTGAIYEQYF
TRBV11-2,NA,NA,TRBJ2-1,TGTGCCAGCAGCTTAGATGGCTGGGGGGCGGGAGTTTCCTACAATGAGCAGTTCTTC,CASSLDGWGAGVSYNEQFF
TRBV18,few,TRBD1,TRBJ1-4,TGTGCCAGCTCATACACAGGGGGAAATGAAAAACTGTTTTTT,CASSYTGGNEKLFF
TRBV30,NA,NA,TRBJ2-5,TGTGCCTGGACCTCGGGCCAGATTGCGGGGGAGACCCAGTACTTC,CAWTSGQIAGETQYF
TRBV30,NA,NA,TRBJ2-6,TGTGCCTGGAACCTACTACGACAGGCGGTCTCTGGGGCCAACGTCCTGACTTTC,CAWNLLRQAVSGANVLTF
TRBV14,NA,TRBD2,TRBJ2-4,TGTGCCAGCAGCCAAGACGGGACTAGGAACATTCAGTACTTC,CASSQDGTRNIQYF
TRBV12-3/TRBV12-4,NA,TRBD1,TRBJ2-5,TGTGCCAGCAGGGGACAGTCTCAAGAGACCCAGTACTTC,CASRGQSQETQYF
TRBV3-1/TRBV3-2,NA,NA,TRBJ2-5,TGTGCCAGCAGCCAAAGAAAAGGACAGCAAGAGACCCAGTACTTC,CASSQRKGQQETQYF
TRBV14,NA,TRBD1,TRBJ1-4,TGTGCCAGCAGCCAAGATTCCAGGGGGCAGGGAACTAATGAAAAACTGTTTTTT,CASSQDSRGQGTNEKLFF
TRBV5-5,NA,TRBD2,TRBJ2-1,TGTGCCAGCAGCTTGGGCGTTTCTAGCGGGAGCTATGAGCAGTTCTTC,CASSLGVSSGSYEQFF
TRBV11-2,NA,TRBD2,TRBJ2-7,TGTGCCAGCAGCTTCAGTAGCGGGACTTACTACGAGCAGTACTTC,CASSFSSGTYYEQYF
TRBV19,few,NA,TRBJ1-5,TGTGCCAGTAGTAAGGCGACAGAATATCAGCCCCAGCATTTT,CASSKATEYQPQHF
TRBV5-1,NA,TRBD2,TRBJ2-7,TGCGCCAGCAGCTTGGTGTCTAGCGGCGGATACGAGCAGTACTTC,CASSLVSSGGYEQYF
TRBV27,NA,NA,TRBJ1-4,TGTGCCAGCAGCTCCCCCCGGGGGGGCCCAACAACTAATGAAAAACTGTTTTTT,CASSSPRGGPTTNEKLFF
TRBV28,NA,NA,TRBJ2-7,TGTGCCAGCAGTTTACCCCCAAACAGGGAATCCTACGAGCAGTACTTC,CASSLPPNRESYEQYF
TRBV24-1,NA,NA,TRBJ1-2,TGTGCCACCAGTGATTCCTACAGCGGCTACACCTTC,CATSDSYSGYTF
TRBV7-9,NA,NA,TRBJ2-4,TGTGCCAGCAGCCACGGGTCAGCCAAAAACATTCAGTACTTC,CASSHGSAKNIQYF
TRBV4-3,NA,TRBD1,TRBJ2-5,TGCGCCAGCAGCCAAGGGACAGGGCGTCGAGAGACCCAGTACTTC,CASSQGTGRRETQYF
TRBV29-1,NA,TRBD1,TRBJ2-7,TGCAGCGTCCCCGGGACAGGGAAGGACGAGCAGTACTTC,CSVPGTGKDEQYF
TRBV7-2,NA,NA,TRBJ2-7,TGTGCCAGCAGCTTAGGGCAGGCCTACTACGAGCAGTACTTC,CASSLGQAYYEQYF
TRBV6-5,NA,NA,TRBJ1-6,TGTGCCAGCAGCCTCGGGTCTACTCATAATTCACCCCTCCACTTT,CASSLGSTHNSPLHF
TRBV11-3,NA,TRBD1,TRBJ2-5,TGTGCCAGCAGCTTAGATCTATCAGGGGGCCAAGAGACCCAGTACTTC,CASSLDLSGGQETQYF
TRBV10-1,once,NA,TRBJ2-2,TGCGCCAGCAGCCGCCGGCGGGGAAGCACCGGGGAGCTGTTTTTT,CASSRRRGSTGELFF
TRBV3-1/TRBV3-2,NA,TRBD2,TRBJ2-7,TGTGCCAGCAGCCAAGGAGCGGGACCTCAGTACGAGCAGTACTTC,CASSQGAGPQYEQYF
TRBV28,NA,NA,TRBJ1-1,TGTGCCAGCAGTTTCGGGGGCACTGAAGCTTTCTTT,CASSFGGTEAFF
TRBV28,NA,TRBD1,TRBJ1-3,TGTGCCAGCAGTACTGACAGGGTCTCTGGAAACACCATATATTTT,CASSTDRVSGNTIYF
TRBV6-5,once,NA,TRBJ2-1,TGTGCCAGCAGTTACGTAGCGGCGAGCTACAATGAGCAGTTCTTC,CASSYVAASYNEQFF
TRBV19,NA,NA,TRBJ1-3,TGTGCCAGTACAGACTGGTTCAGCTCTGGAAACACCATATATTTT,CASTDWFSSGNTIYF